One and the same sample provided the 6 T cell receptor beta chains below, sequenced in a study of T cells after somatic rescue of genetic block. This table comes from immunoSEQ multiplex PCR, and its TCRdb copy is limited to in-frame clones, with some not included. Of about 15,000 clones detected, more than 65% appear once; the ten largest clones hold about 14%. Specimen: peripheral blood mononuclear cells (PBMCs). The receptors stem from a boy aged 10-17 years.

This chain links TRBV27 with TRBJ2-7, with 7 bases that match TRBD1. The germline V gene encodes CDR1 MNHEY and CDR2 SMNVEV (reference sequence). This CDR3 has 14 amino acids. V was pared by 5 bases and J by 2 bases, with 6 bases of the junction left unmatched. The CDR3 DNA reads TGTGCCAGCAGTCTCCGGGACAGTACCTACGAGCAGTACTTC. This translates into CASSLRDSTYEQYF.

The chain uses TRBV7-2 and TRBJ2-5, with 9 bases fitting TRBD1. Per germline, CDR1 SGHTA and CDR2 FQGNSA. V trimming: 5 bases; J trimming: 2 bases; junction bases outside the gene matches: 12. This CDR3 has 17 amino acids. CDR3 in amino acids: CASSHGAGTGLQETQYF. DNA of the CDR3: TGTGCCAGCAGCCACGGGGCGGGGACAGGGCTGCAAGAGACCCAGTACTTC.

This clone was seen a handful of times. This chain connects TRBV4-2 to TRBJ1-2; 10 bases map to TRBD1. The CDR3 length is 16 residues. Germline loops: CDR1 LGHNA, CDR2 YNFKEQ. Trimming removed 3 bases from V and 2 bases from J; junction bases left unmatched: 6. CDR3 bases: TGTGCCAGCAGCCAGGGACAGGGGTGGGGAAACTATGGCTACACCTTC. Translation: CASSQGQGWGNYGYTF.

The chain has TRBV6-6 and TRBJ2-7; 7 bases align to TRBD1. The CDR3 contains 14 residues. J lost 2 bases, V lost 10 bases, and 11 bases had no gene match. CDR1 and CDR2 (germline): MNHNY, SVGAGI (reference sequence). CDR3 sequence (DNA): TGTGCCACCCTGAAGGGGGACAGAACCTACGAGCAGTACTTC. Its protein is CATLKGDRTYEQYF.

This clone was detected a few times. The chain has TRBV10-3 and TRBJ2-3; the match to TRBD1 covers 7 bases. Trimming at V came to 10 bases and at J to 1 base, leaving 2 bases not matched to a gene. The length of the CDR3 is 12 residues. CDR1 and CDR2 (germline): ENHRY, SYGVKD. The CDR3 DNA is TGTGCCACAGGACAGGGCACAGATACGCAGTATTTT. Amino acid sequence: CATGQGTDTQYF.

This clone was seen more than once but under ten times. The chain links TRBV21-1 to TRBJ2-1; the table names TRBD1, a call not compared with the DNA. TRBV21-1 is a pseudogene. This CDR3 is 15 amino acids long. The CDR3 sequence is CASSRRGGSYNEQFF. CDR3 nucleotides: TGTGCCAGCAGCCGCCGAGGGGGCTCCTACAATGAGCAGTTCTTC.